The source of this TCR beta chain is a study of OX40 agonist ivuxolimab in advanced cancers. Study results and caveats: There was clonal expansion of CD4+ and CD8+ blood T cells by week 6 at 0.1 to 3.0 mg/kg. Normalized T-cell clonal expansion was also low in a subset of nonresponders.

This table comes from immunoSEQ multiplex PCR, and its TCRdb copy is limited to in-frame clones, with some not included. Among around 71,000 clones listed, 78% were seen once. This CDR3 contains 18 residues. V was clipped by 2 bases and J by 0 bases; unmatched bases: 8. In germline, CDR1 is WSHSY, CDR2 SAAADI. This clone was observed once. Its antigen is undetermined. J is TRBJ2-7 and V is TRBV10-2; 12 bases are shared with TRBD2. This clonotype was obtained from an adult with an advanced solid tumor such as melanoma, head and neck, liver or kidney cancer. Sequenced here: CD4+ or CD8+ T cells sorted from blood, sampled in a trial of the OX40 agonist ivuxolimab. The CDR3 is CASSEPTSGGRGSYEQYF. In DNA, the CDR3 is TGCGCCAGCAGTGAGCCGACTAGCGGGGGCCGAGGCTCCTACGAGCAGTACTTC.